One T cell receptor (beta chain) is described in this entry. Antigen specificity is unknown. V shed 0 bases, J shed 5 bases, and the junction held 8 bases outside the gene matches. CDR1 and CDR2 (germline): GTSNPN, SVGIG (reference sequence). The CDR3 loop spans 15 amino acids. The PCR ran on 60 Vbeta and 13 Jbeta primers. Assay: immunoSEQ multiplex PCR; the TCRdb copy retains only in-frame clones and omits some. Among approximately 160,000 clones, roughly 85% were seen once, and the ten largest hold roughly 0.69%. This sample is drawn from a study of cytomegalovirus exposure and HLA in healthy donors. The overall study: Samples from HLA-typed donors yielded 65 million to 90 million unique TCRs in an early data release.

General observations from the study: The majority of TCR sequences were rare, yet some public TCRs appeared in many donors.

The receptor was derived from a male donor in good health and CMV-seronegative. The sample comprised PBMCs. The rearrangement links TRBV30 to TRBJ2-5, with 8 bases lining up with TRBD2. The CDR3: CAWSVGFSGTETQYF. DNA for the CDR3: TGTGCCTGGAGTGTAGGGTTTAGCGGGACTGAGACCCAGTACTTC.